The source of this T cell receptor (beta chain) is a study of control samples from healthy donors and cancer patients. The CDR3 has 14 amino acids. The germline CDR1 and CDR2 sequences are SEHNR and FQNEAQ (reference sequence). Trimming removed 6 bases at V and 2 bases at J, with 10 bases between. This table comes from immunoSEQ multiplex PCR, and its TCRdb copy is limited to in-frame clones, with some not included. Of 60,000 to 85,000 clones in the sample, about 92% were seen once. The chain carries TRBV7-9 and TRBJ2-2; D is ambiguous. The sequence came from a woman aged 55-69 years in good health. Sequenced sample: blood. CDR3 residues: CASSPLENTGELFF. For the CDR3, the DNA is TGTGCCAGCAGTCCTCTAGAAAACACCGGGGAGCTGTTTTTT.